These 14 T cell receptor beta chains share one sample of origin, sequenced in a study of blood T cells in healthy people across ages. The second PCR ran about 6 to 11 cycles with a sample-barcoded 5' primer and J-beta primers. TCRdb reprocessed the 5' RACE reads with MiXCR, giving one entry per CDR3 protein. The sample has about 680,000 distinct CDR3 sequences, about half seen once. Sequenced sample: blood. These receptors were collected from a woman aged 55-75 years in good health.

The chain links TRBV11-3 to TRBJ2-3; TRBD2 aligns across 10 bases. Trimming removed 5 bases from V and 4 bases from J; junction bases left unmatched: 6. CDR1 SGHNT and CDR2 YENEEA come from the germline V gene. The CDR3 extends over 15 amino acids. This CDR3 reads CASSRLAGVSDTQYF. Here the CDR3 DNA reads TGTGCCAGCAGCCGCCTAGCGGGAGTTTCAGATACGCAGTATTTT.

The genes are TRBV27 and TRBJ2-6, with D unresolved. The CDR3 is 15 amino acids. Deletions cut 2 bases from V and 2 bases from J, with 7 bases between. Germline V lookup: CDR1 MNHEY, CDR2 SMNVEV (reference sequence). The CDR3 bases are TGTGCCAGCAGTTTAGGCAGGCCTGGGGCCAACGTCCTGACTTTC. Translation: CASSLGRPGANVLTF.

CDR3 coding DNA: TGCGCCAGCAGCCAGGACAGGGGACATACGCAGTATTTT. It translates to CASSQDRGHTQYF. This chain connects TRBV4-1 to TRBJ2-3; the match to TRBD1 covers 9 bases. The CDR3 runs 13 residues. CDR1 is MGHRA, CDR2 YSYEKL, per germline. The J segment lost 7 bases and the V segment lost 3 bases, leaving 2 bases of the junction unmatched.

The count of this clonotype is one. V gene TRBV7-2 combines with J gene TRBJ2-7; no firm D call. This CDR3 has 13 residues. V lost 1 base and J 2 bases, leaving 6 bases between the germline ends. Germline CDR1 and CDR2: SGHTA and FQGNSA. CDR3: CASSLDFAYEQYF. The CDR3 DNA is TGTGCCAGCAGCTTAGACTTCGCCTACGAGCAGTACTTC.

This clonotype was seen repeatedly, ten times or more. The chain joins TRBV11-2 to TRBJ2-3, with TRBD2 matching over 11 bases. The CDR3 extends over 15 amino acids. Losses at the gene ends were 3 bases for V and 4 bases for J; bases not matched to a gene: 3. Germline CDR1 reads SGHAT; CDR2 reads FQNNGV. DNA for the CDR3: TGTGCCAGCAGCTTGCTAGCGGGAGGACCAGATACGCAGTATTTT. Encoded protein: CASSLLAGGPDTQYF.

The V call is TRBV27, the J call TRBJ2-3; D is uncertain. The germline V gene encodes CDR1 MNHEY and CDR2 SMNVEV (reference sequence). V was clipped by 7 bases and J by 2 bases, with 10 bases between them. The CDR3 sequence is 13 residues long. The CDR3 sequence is CASTNDHTDTQYF. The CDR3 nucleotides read TGTGCCAGCACCAACGACCACACAGATACGCAGTATTTT.

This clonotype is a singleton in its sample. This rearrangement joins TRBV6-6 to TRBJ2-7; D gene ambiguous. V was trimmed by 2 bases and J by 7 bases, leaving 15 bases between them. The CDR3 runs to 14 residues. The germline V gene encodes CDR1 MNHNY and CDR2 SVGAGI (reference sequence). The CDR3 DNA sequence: TGTGCCAGCAGTTACCCCGGTCTTGAAGGGGAGCAGTACTTC. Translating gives CASSYPGLEGEQYF.

CDR3 residues: CASNSLPAGYNEQFF. The CDR3 region has the DNA TGTGCCAGCAATTCTCTCCCAGCAGGCTACAATGAGCAGTTCTTC. The chain combines TRBV28 with TRBJ2-1, with D uncertain. CDR3 length equals 15 residues. The V gene lost 7 bases and the J gene lost 3 bases, with 16 bases spanning the gap. Per the germline V gene, CDR1 is MDHEN and CDR2 is SYDVKM.

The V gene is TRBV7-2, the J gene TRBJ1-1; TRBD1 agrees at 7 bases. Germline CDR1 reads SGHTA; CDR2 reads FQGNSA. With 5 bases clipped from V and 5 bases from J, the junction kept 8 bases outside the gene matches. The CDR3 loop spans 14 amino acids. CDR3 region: CASSKRQGGTEAFF. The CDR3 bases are TGTGCCAGCAGCAAACGACAGGGAGGGACTGAAGCTTTCTTT.

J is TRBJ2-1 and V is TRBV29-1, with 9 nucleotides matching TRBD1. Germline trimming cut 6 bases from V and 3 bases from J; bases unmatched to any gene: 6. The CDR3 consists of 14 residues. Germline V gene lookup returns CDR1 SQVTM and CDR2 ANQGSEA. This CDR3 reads CSVRDRADYNEQFF. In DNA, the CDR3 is TGCAGCGTCAGGGACAGGGCCGACTACAATGAGCAGTTCTTC.

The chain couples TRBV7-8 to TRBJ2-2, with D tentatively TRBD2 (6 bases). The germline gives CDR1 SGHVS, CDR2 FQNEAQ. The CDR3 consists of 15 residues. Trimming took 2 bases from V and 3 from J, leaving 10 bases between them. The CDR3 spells CASSLSGVHTGELFF. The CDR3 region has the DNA TGTGCCAGCAGCTTATCGGGAGTCCACACCGGGGAGCTGTTTTTT.

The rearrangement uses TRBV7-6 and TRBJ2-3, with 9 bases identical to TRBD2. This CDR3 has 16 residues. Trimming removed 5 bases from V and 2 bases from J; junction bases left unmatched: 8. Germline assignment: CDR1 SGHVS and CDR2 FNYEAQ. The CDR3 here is CASSPPTSGPTDTQYF. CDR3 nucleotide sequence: TGTGCCAGCAGCCCCCCGACTAGCGGCCCCACAGATACGCAGTATTTT.

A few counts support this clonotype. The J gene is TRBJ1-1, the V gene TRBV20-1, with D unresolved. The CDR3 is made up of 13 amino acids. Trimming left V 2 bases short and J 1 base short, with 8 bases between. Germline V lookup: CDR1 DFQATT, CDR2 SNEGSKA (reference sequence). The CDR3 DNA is TGCAGTGCTAGACCTATGGGGAACACTGAAGCTTTCTTT. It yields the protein CSARPMGNTEAFF.

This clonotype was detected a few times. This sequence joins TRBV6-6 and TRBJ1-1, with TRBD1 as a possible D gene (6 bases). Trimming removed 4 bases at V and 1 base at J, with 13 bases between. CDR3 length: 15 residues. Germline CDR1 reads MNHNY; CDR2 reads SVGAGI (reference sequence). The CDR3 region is CASSSSGGGNTEAFF. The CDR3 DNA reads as TGTGCCAGCAGTTCCAGCGGGGGCGGGAACACTGAAGCTTTCTTT.